A single sample is the source of the 17 T cell receptor beta chains below, sequenced in a study of Ad26.COV2.S vaccination and SARS-CoV-2 variants. Treatment defined: around 19 received Ad26.COV2.S at low or high dose, single or two shots; 5 received placebo; per-sample allocation not given. The study sampled participants on day 63 after the first vaccine or placebo injection. TCRdb keeps only in-frame clones here, not all; method: immunoSEQ multiplex PCR. The profile covers some 390,000 clones, with roughly nine tenths appearing a single time and 3.5% taken by the ten largest. The input for sequencing was peripheral blood, taken in a trial of Ad26.COV2.S vaccine versus placebo. All receptors come from a person between 18 and 65 years old who received the Ad26.COV2.S COVID-19 vaccine or a placebo.

The chain employs TRBV2 and TRBJ1-2; 11 bases agree with TRBD1. The germline CDR1 and CDR2 sequences are SNHLY and FYNNEI. The CDR3 is 15 residues long. J lost 8 bases, V lost 3 bases, and 8 bases had no gene match. CDR3 residues: CASSEGRTGGAGYTF. The CDR3 region has the DNA TGTGCCAGCAGTGAGGGAAGGACAGGGGGCGCGGGCTACACCTTC.

The V gene is TRBV12-5, the J gene TRBJ1-1; TRBD1 is a possible D gene (6 bases). The V gene lost 6 bases and the J gene lost 0 bases, with 14 bases spanning the gap. This CDR3 spans 15 amino acids. The germline V gene has CDR1 LGHNT and CDR2 FRNRAP. The CDR3 loop is CASGPQTGLNTEAFF. The CDR3 DNA reads TGTGCTAGTGGCCCACAGACAGGACTGAACACTGAAGCTTTCTTT.

The CDR3 bases are TGTGCCAGCAGCCAAGAAACACATGGAAATTCACCCCTCCACTTT. This sequence encodes CASSQETHGNSPLHF. V is TRBV3-1 (or the pseudogene TRBV3-2) and J is TRBJ1-6; D gene ambiguous. V was clipped by 0 bases and J by 7 bases, with 10 bases between them. The CDR3 is 15 amino acids. Per the germline V gene, CDR1 is LGHDT and CDR2 is YNNKEL (reference sequence).

The J gene is TRBJ1-5, the V gene TRBV18; D remains ambiguous. Germline CDR1 and CDR2: KGHSH and LQKENI. This CDR3 comprises 13 residues. V gave up 6 bases and J gave up 4 bases, with 10 bases separating them. CDR3 sequence: CASSPEGNQPQHF. CDR3 DNA: TGTGCCAGCTCCCCCGAGGGTAATCAGCCCCAGCATTTT.

The rearrangement uses TRBV18 and TRBJ1-2, with D unclear. The CDR3 is made up of 14 amino acids. Germline V lookup: CDR1 KGHSH, CDR2 LQKENI. With 3 bases removed from V and 5 bases from J, the gap between germline ends came to 13 bases. CDR3 DNA: TGTGCCAGCTCACCGGACTCCTCCCTTTATGGCTACACCTTC. Translating gives CASSPDSSLYGYTF.

J is TRBJ2-2 and V is TRBV6-5; 7 bases fit TRBD1. With V trimmed by 5 bases and J by 5 bases, 8 bases remained unmatched. The CDR3 has 15 residues. Germline values: CDR1 MNHEY, CDR2 SVGAGI. The CDR3 DNA reads TGTGCCAGCAGTACAGGACAGGTTTGGACCGGGGAGCTGTTTTTT. Encoded protein: CASSTGQVWTGELFF.

V and J are TRBV27 and TRBJ2-7; D gene unclear. The germline V and J ends were trimmed by 2 bases and 1 base, with 12 bases remaining between them. Germline-derived CDR1 and CDR2 are MNHEY and SMNVEV (reference sequence). This CDR3 region has 15 residues. Here the CDR3 DNA reads TGTGCCAGCAGTTTAGTGGGTACGGCATCCTACGAGCAGTACTTC. Translated, it gives CASSLVGTASYEQYF.

The chain joins TRBV19 to TRBJ1-2; no reliable D call. V lost 0 bases and J 4 bases, leaving 9 bases between the germline ends. Germline-derived CDR1 and CDR2 are LNHDA and SQIVND (reference sequence). The CDR3 runs 14 residues. The CDR3, as DNA: TGTGCCAGTAGTATAGATGGGGTCCTCTATGGCTACACCTTC. This codes for CASSIDGVLYGYTF.

The rearrangement joins TRBV20-1 to TRBJ1-2; D remains ambiguous. CDR1 is DFQATT and CDR2 is SNEGSKA in the germline V gene (reference sequence). V was clipped by 6 bases and J by 4 bases, with 9 bases between them. This CDR3 spans 11 amino acids. DNA of the CDR3: TGCAGTGCCTTAGATCTCTATGGCTACACCTTC. It is translated as CSALDLYGYTF.

The rearrangement links TRBV6-6 to TRBJ1-5, with 7 bases fitting TRBD1. CDR1 MNHNY and CDR2 SVGAGI come from the germline V gene (reference sequence). The CDR3 runs to 16 residues. V lost 6 bases and J lost 2; bases outside the gene matches: 10. CDR3 DNA sequence: TGTGCCAGCAGCCAACCGACAGGGCTAGGCAATCAGCCCCAGCATTTT. This sequence encodes CASSQPTGLGNQPQHF.

This clone was counted once. V and J are TRBV2 and TRBJ2-7, with TRBD1 as a possible D gene (7 bases). V dropped 6 bases and J dropped 3 bases, with 18 bases sitting between them. CDR3 length: 15 amino acids. The V gene's germline CDR1 is SNHLY and CDR2 FYNNEI. The CDR3 sequence is CASSYSRGDGYEQYF. In DNA, the CDR3 is TGTGCCAGCAGCTACAGCAGGGGGGATGGCTACGAGCAGTACTTC.

The CDR3 DNA reads TGCGCCAGCAGTCAAGCCCGGCAGGAGGATGACGTGAGGGGCTACACCTTC. This gives the protein CASSQARQEDDVRGYTF. The J gene is TRBJ1-2, the V gene TRBV23-1; unclear D gene. TRBV23-1 is treated as an ORF (open reading frame) with a function not yet certain. The CDR3 sequence is 17 residues long. Trimming took off 2 bases at V and 8 bases at J, with 24 bases between the two ends.

The chain has TRBV29-1 and TRBJ1-1; D remains ambiguous. Germline V gene sequence: CDR1 SQVTM, CDR2 ANQGSEA. V lost 3 bases to trimming and J lost 1 base, with 9 bases between them. This CDR3 is 13 amino acids long. In DNA, the CDR3 is TGCAGCGTTGACGGTCAGACGAACACTGAAGCTTTCTTT. Protein product: CSVDGQTNTEAFF. The whole variable domain, remainder taken from reference TRBV29-1 and TRBJ1-1, is SAVISQKPSRDICQRGTSLTIQCQVDSQVTMMFWYRQQPGQSLTLIATANQGSEATYESGFVIDKFPISRPNLTFSTLTVSNMSPEDSSIYLCSVDGQTNTEAFFGQGTRLTVV.

The gene calls are TRBV11-3 and TRBJ1-1, with 7 bases matching TRBD1. CDR3 size: 15 residues. Per germline, CDR1 SGHNT and CDR2 YENEEA. With 5 bases clipped from V and 8 bases from J, the junction kept 14 bases outside the gene matches. The CDR3 region is CASSVNRGKAGEAFF. As DNA, the CDR3 is TGTGCCAGCAGCGTCAACAGGGGCAAGGCTGGGGAAGCTTTCTTT.

Concerning this clone: Other DNA sequences of this sample code for an identical CDR3. CDR3 protein: CSAGTDTQYF. The CDR3, as DNA: TGCAGCGCTGGCACAGATACGCAGTATTTT. The chain joins TRBV29-1 to TRBJ2-3, with D hard to call. In germline, CDR1 is SQVTM, CDR2 ANQGSEA. The CDR3 is 10 residues long. Trimming cost V 7 bases and J 1 base, with 3 bases left between them.

The CDR3 region has the DNA TGTGCCAGCAGCTTAGGGGGCGCGGGGAACACTGAAGCTTTCTTT. It encodes CASSLGGAGNTEAFF. The V call is TRBV5-5, the J call TRBJ1-1, with 7 bases lining up with TRBD1. This CDR3 region has 15 residues. The germline V gene encodes CDR1 SGHKS and CDR2 YYEKEE (reference sequence). Germline trimming cut 2 bases from V and 1 base from J; bases unmatched to any gene: 5.

The chain uses TRBV5-1 and TRBJ2-6, with D hard to call. V was trimmed by 1 base and J by 4 bases, leaving 9 bases between them. Germline CDR1 SGHRS, CDR2 YFSETQ. The CDR3 extends over 15 amino acids. CDR3 DNA: TGCGCCAGCAGCTTGTATCAATCAGGGGCCAACGTCCTGACTTTC. This translates into CASSLYQSGANVLTF.